This paragraph reports one T cell receptor beta chain. Its target is not known. This specimen belongs to a study of beta chain features in type 1 diabetes. For the study at large: In all, 85 million to 130 million sorted cells from all samples were analyzed. The study's findings and limits: Patients with Type 1 diabetes showed moderately but significantly shorter TCRB CDR3s in all four CD4+ subsets. Researchers could not determine here whether HLA type influences TCRB rearrangement.

The CDR3 length is 11 residues. From germline, CDR1 is SNHLY and CDR2 FYNNEI. The V end was cut by 5 bases, the J end by 10 bases, with 9 bases between. What was sequenced were expressed TCRB transcripts, since all of the isolated RNA had been reverse transcribed. Libraries were prepared by immunoSEQ multiplex PCR; TCRdb keeps only in-frame clonotypes and omits some of them. Here the sample spans some 160,000 clones, 7.5% to 9.5% being singletons. This TCR came from a woman between 18 and 29 years old with type 1 diabetes. The sequencing sample was made of central memory CD4+ T cells from blood. The V gene is TRBV2, the J gene TRBJ2-1; D unresolved. For the CDR3, the DNA is TGTGCCAGCAGTACCGTGAGGGAGCAGTTCTTC. Translating gives CASSTVREQFF.